The TCR beta chain under discussion was sequenced for a study of blood T cell repertoires in COVID-19. Across the whole study: PBMCs, B-cell-depleted T cells, or T cells provided the cDNA or gDNA that made up the material.

Per the study methods: Nucleated cell number was recorded as an estimate derived from reference gene primer amplification. Using immunoSEQ multiplex PCR, the repertoire was profiled, and TCRdb retains in-frame clones only, with some absent. V, J and clone size were drawn from that table, and D and trimming were deduced from the DNA. Among tens of thousands of clones listed, approximately 85% were seen once. CDR1 is SGHVS, CDR2 FNYEAQ, per germline. The CDR3 consists of 14 residues. V was pared by 2 bases and J by 4 bases, with 3 bases of the junction left unmatched. The rearrangement uses TRBV7-6 and TRBJ2-5, with TRBD2 matching 8 bases. Sequences were obtained from peripheral blood. The sequence derives from a human donor in a cohort sampled during active COVID-19. This chain's CDR3 is CASSLRAGGETQYF. In DNA form, the CDR3 reads TGTGCCAGCAGCTTACGGGCGGGAGGAGAGACCCAGTACTTC.